Presented here are 16 T cell receptor beta chains from one specimen sequenced in a study of PD-L1 blockade in urothelial cancer. Time point reported: pretreatment peripheral blood. TCRdb's copy holds only in-frame clones and misses some; the assay was immunoSEQ multiplex PCR. The sample contains 58,000 or so clones, 65% to 90% of which appear only once. The material sequenced was PBMCs, taken around atezolizumab (anti-PD-L1) treatment. Receptors originate from a man aged 70 or older with urothelial cancer.

V and J are TRBV27 and TRBJ2-5; 9 nucleotides agree with TRBD2. Unmatched junction bases numbered 10, after V lost 5 bases and J lost 3 bases. From germline, CDR1 is MNHEY and CDR2 SMNVEV (reference sequence). The CDR3 sequence is 16 residues long. CDR3 DNA: TGTGCCAGCAGTCCCATTAGCGGGAGAAGCGAAGAGACCCAGTACTTC. Translation: CASSPISGRSEETQYF.

The chain is built from TRBV27 and TRBJ2-2, with TRBD1 identical over 8 bases. V gave up 1 base and J gave up 6 bases; unmatched junction bases: 10. This CDR3 contains 17 residues. Per the germline V gene, CDR1 is MNHEY and CDR2 is SMNVEV (reference sequence). Here the CDR3 reads CASSLWTGLLSAGELFF. As DNA, the CDR3 is TGTGCCAGCAGTTTATGGACAGGGCTCCTGTCTGCCGGGGAGCTGTTTTTT.

The V call is TRBV11-3, the J call TRBJ2-1; the D is unclear. Looked up from germline, CDR1 is SGHNT and CDR2 is YENEEA. Between the trimmed V and J ends, which lost 4 bases and 10 bases, there was a span of 14 bases. This CDR3 is built from 13 residues. CDR3 sequence: CASSSAELREQFF. In DNA, the CDR3 is TGTGCCAGCAGCTCCGCGGAACTCCGAGAGCAGTTCTTC.

A word on this clone: The sample holds other DNA sequences that translate to the same CDR3. The chain's CDR3 is CSVRPGTEETQYF. In DNA form, the CDR3 reads TGCAGCGTTCGGCCGGGAACGGAAGAGACCCAGTACTTC. The chain has TRBV29-1 and TRBJ2-5, with a possible D match to TRBD2 (5 bases). This CDR3 has 13 residues. Germline assignment: CDR1 SQVTM and CDR2 ANQGSEA. The V end lost 5 bases, the J end lost 3 bases, and 13 bases lay between the germline ends.

This chain uses TRBV28 with TRBJ1-1, with TRBD1 as a possible D gene (5 bases). The germline gives CDR1 MDHEN, CDR2 SYDVKM. Trimming pared 5 bases from V and 4 bases from J, leaving 11 bases between. This CDR3 is 13 amino acids long. CDR3 bases: TGTGCCAGCAGTCCCCGGGGGGTCACTGAAGCTTTCTTT. Protein sequence: CASSPRGVTEAFF. Together with reference TRBV28 and TRBJ1-1, the CDR3 gives the full variable domain: DVKVTQSSRYLVKRTGEKVFLECVQDMDHENMFWYRQDPGLGLRLIYFSYDVKMKEKGDIPEGYSVSREKKERFSLILESASTNQTSMYLCASSPRGVTEAFFGQGTRLTVV.

This chain uses TRBV28 with TRBJ1-2; 9 positions match TRBD1. Germline V gene lookup returns CDR1 MDHEN and CDR2 SYDVKM. The CDR3 has 14 amino acids. J gave up 8 bases and V 7 bases, and 11 bases lay outside the gene matches. CDR3 DNA sequence: TGTGCCAGCACCACCCCGGACAGGGGACACGGCTACACCTTC. Protein sequence: CASTTPDRGHGYTF.

The J gene is TRBJ2-5, the V gene TRBV5-1; 7 bases agree with TRBD2. The CDR3 sequence is 15 residues long. V was pared by 1 base and J by 4 bases, with 7 bases of the junction left unmatched. Per germline, CDR1 SGHRS and CDR2 YFSETQ. CDR3: CASSLNAGVRETQYF. CDR3 sequence (DNA): TGCGCCAGCAGCTTGAACGCGGGAGTAAGAGAGACCCAGTACTTC.

The V gene is TRBV19, the J gene TRBJ2-1; D is undetermined. From germline, CDR1 is LNHDA and CDR2 SQIVND (reference sequence). This CDR3 spans 14 amino acids. Trimming took 1 base from V and 3 from J, leaving 7 bases between them. CDR3 DNA sequence: TGTGCCAGTAGTATAGCGCAGGACTACAATGAGCAGTTCTTC. It is translated as CASSIAQDYNEQFF.

The V call is TRBV7-9, the J call TRBJ2-7; the match to TRBD2 covers 16 bases. The CDR3 is 17 residues long. V dropped 4 bases and J dropped 5; count of bases not matched to a gene: 8. Germline CDR1 and CDR2: SEHNR and FQNEAQ (reference sequence). The DNA of the CDR3 is TGTGCCAGCAGCTCGGGACTAGCGGGAGGGCCGATGGACGAGCAGTACTTC. Protein product: CASSSGLAGGPMDEQYF.

This chain connects TRBV11-3 to TRBJ2-1, with a weak D call TRBD2 (6 bases). The V gene lost 5 bases and the J gene lost 4 bases, with 12 bases spanning the gap. The CDR3 has 14 amino acids. Per the germline V gene, CDR1 is SGHNT and CDR2 is YENEEA. For the CDR3, the DNA is TGTGCCAGCAGCCCTGGGGACTTTTACAATGAGCAGTTCTTC. Translated, it gives CASSPGDFYNEQFF. Full variable domain (remainder filled in from reference TRBV11-3 and TRBJ2-1): EAGVVQSPRYKIIEKKQPVAFWCNPISGHNTLYWYLQNLGQGPELLIRYENEEAVDDSQLPKDRFSAERLKGVDSTLKIQPAELGDSAVYLCASSPGDFYNEQFFGPGTRLTVL.

The chain joins TRBV19 to TRBJ2-1, with 7 bases aligning to TRBD2. J was trimmed by 7 bases and V by 5 bases; bases with no gene match: 17. Germline V gene lookup returns CDR1 LNHDA and CDR2 SQIVND (reference sequence). This CDR3 contains 17 residues. Here the CDR3 reads CASSSLAPAGSGNEQFF. In DNA, the CDR3 is TGTGCCAGTAGTTCTCTAGCCCCAGCGGGATCGGGGAATGAGCAGTTCTTC.

The chain combines TRBV6-4 with TRBJ1-5, with 8 bases fitting TRBD1. With V trimmed by 3 bases and J by 5 bases, 0 bases remained unmatched. Germline values: CDR1 MRHNA, CDR2 SNTAGT. This CDR3 contains 13 residues. In DNA, the CDR3 is TGTGCCAGCAGTGAACAGGGGGATCAGCCCCAGCATTTT. It translates to CASSEQGDQPQHF.

This clone showed up just a few times. This sequence joins TRBV19 and TRBJ2-1, with 10 bases lining up with TRBD1. CDR1 is LNHDA and CDR2 is SQIVND in the germline V gene (reference sequence). This CDR3 contains 16 residues. V lost 5 bases, J lost 6 bases, and 10 bases stayed unmatched. The chain's CDR3 is CASSFLRDRGSNEQFF. The DNA for the CDR3 is TGTGCCAGTAGTTTCCTCCGGGACAGGGGTTCCAATGAGCAGTTCTTC. The full variable domain, its missing parts supplied by reference TRBV19 and TRBJ2-1, is DGGITQSPKYLFRKEGQNVTLSCEQNLNHDAMYWYRQDPGQGLRLIYYSQIVNDFQKGDIAEGYSVSREKKESFPLTVTSAQKNPTAFYLCASSFLRDRGSNEQFFGPGTRLTVL.

The genes are TRBV4-1 and TRBJ2-1; 9 nucleotides match TRBD2. The CDR3 extends over 20 amino acids. V lost 4 bases, J lost 9 bases, and 25 bases stayed unmatched. Germline V gives CDR1 MGHRA, CDR2 YSYEKL. The CDR3 DNA reads as TGCGCCAGCAGCCTCACACTGGGTAGCGGGAGTAGGGCCGGTTTTGGTGAGCAGTTCTTC. Encoded protein: CASSLTLGSGSRAGFGEQFF.

The rearrangement uses TRBV5-1 and TRBJ2-7; 8 bases fit TRBD2. From germline, CDR1 is SGHRS and CDR2 YFSETQ. The junction had 3 bases not matched to a gene; V was cut back by 0 bases and J by 1 base. The CDR3 is made up of 15 amino acids. This CDR3 reads CASSLEIAGSYEQYF. The CDR3 nucleotides read TGCGCCAGCAGCTTGGAGATAGCGGGGTCCTACGAGCAGTACTTC.

V is TRBV29-1 and J is TRBJ2-1; 8 nucleotides match TRBD2. The CDR3 has 15 amino acids. The J segment lost 0 bases and the V segment lost 6 bases, leaving 7 bases of the junction unmatched. Germline V CDR1 and CDR2: SQVTM, ANQGSEA. The CDR3 here is CSVSTSGSSYNEQFF. The CDR3, as DNA: TGCAGCGTCTCCACTAGCGGAAGCTCCTACAATGAGCAGTTCTTC.